In its sample, the clone carrying this T cell receptor (beta chain) was seen many times. Its antigen is as yet unknown. This sample was taken from a study of T cells after posttransplantation cyclophosphamide. General study findings and limits: Later post-transplant blood repertoires were often dominated by donor CD8+ memory clones.

Busulfan-fludarabine conditioning, marrow transplant, and cyclophosphamide on days +3 and +4 were administered. Germline assignment: CDR1 ENHRY and CDR2 SYGVKD. The CDR3 loop spans 15 amino acids. Trimming removed 0 bases from V and 0 bases from J, with 9 bases in between. TCRdb's table, derived via immunoSEQ multiplex PCR, lists solely in-frame clones and lacks some. The sample yields about 12,000 clones, without any singletons. The receptor comes from a female patient in her forties or fifties who received an allogeneic stem cell transplant from an unrelated donor, was CMV-positive, and had acute GVHD only. Some T cells may arise from the graft donor. The sequencing used PBMCs, collected after allogeneic stem cell transplant with posttransplant cyclophosphamide. V and J are TRBV10-3 and TRBJ2-7; tentative D call: TRBD2 (7 bases). The CDR3 DNA reads as TGTGCCATCAGTGAGTCGGGGGGGCGCTCCTACGAGCAGTACTTC. It is translated as CAISESGGRSYEQYF.